The rows below give T cell receptor beta chains drawn from one sample of a study of blood T cells in healthy people across ages. A single record per CDR3 protein comes from TCRdb applying MiXCR to the 5' RACE reads. The data show approximately 1,000,000 distinct CDR3 sequences, with roughly two fifths seen just once and over 10% held by the top ten. What was sequenced was blood. These receptors all stem from a man between 18 and 35 years old in good health. Each CDR3 is given with its conserved first and last residue. The D gene is left open where the match is weak. A clone size is listed for some rows: how often the clone was seen (once, few, many), or a class if it is expanded.

>TRBV4-3|-|few|TRBJ1-2
TGCGCCAGCAGCCGCGGCAGGGGTCCTCCTAACTATGGCTACACCTTC
CASSRGRGPPNYGYTF
>TRBV18|-|-|TRBJ2-2
TGTGCCAGCTCACCTGTCGCCGGGACCTCCGTAACCGGGGAGCTGTTTTTT
CASSPVAGTSVTGELFF
>TRBV12-3/TRBV12-4|-|-|TRBJ1-5
TGTGCCAGCAGCGGGACGGACCAGTGGGCCCAGCATTTT
CASSGTDQWAQHF
>TRBV28|-|-|TRBJ1-1
TGTGCCAGCAGTTTTGACGGCACTGAAGCTTTCTTT
CASSFDGTEAFF
>TRBV11-2|-|few|TRBJ2-1
TGTGCCAGCAGCTGGAAAACCGACAGACCCTCCCTCAATGAGCAGTTCTTC
CASSWKTDRPSLNEQFF
>TRBV5-1|-|-|TRBJ2-5
TGCGCCAGCAGCCGGTCAGTACAGACACAAGAGACCCAGTACTTC
CASSRSVQTQETQYF
>TRBV12-3/TRBV12-4|-|-|TRBJ2-3
TGTGCCAGCAGTCCAGGGGGGGCCCCGACAGATACGCAGTATTTT
CASSPGGAPTDTQYF
>TRBV29-1|-|few|TRBJ1-1
TGCAGCGTTGTAAACTTCCAGACTGAAGCTTTCTTT
CSVVNFQTEAFF
>TRBV9|TRBD2|few|TRBJ2-1
TGTGCCAGCACGGGGGGGGCCAATGAGCAGTTCTTC
CASTGGANEQFF
>TRBV9|TRBD1|-|TRBJ1-1
TGTGCCAGCAGCGAGGGACAGGGGGCTGGGAGCACTGAAGCTTTCTTT
CASSEGQGAGSTEAFF